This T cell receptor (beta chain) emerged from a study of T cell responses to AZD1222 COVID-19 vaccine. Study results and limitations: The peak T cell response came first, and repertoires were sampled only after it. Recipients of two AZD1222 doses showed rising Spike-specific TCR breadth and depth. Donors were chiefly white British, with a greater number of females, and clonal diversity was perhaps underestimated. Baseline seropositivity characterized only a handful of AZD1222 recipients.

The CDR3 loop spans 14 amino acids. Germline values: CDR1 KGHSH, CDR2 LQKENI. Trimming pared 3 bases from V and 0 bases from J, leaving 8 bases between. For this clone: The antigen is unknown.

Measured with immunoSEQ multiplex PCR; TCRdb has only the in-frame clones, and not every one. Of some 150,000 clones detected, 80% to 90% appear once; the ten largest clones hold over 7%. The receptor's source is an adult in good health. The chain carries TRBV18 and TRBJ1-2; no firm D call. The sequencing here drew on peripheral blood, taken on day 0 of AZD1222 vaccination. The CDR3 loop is CASSPVESNYGYTF. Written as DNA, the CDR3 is TGTGCCAGCTCACCGGTCGAGTCTAACTATGGCTACACCTTC.